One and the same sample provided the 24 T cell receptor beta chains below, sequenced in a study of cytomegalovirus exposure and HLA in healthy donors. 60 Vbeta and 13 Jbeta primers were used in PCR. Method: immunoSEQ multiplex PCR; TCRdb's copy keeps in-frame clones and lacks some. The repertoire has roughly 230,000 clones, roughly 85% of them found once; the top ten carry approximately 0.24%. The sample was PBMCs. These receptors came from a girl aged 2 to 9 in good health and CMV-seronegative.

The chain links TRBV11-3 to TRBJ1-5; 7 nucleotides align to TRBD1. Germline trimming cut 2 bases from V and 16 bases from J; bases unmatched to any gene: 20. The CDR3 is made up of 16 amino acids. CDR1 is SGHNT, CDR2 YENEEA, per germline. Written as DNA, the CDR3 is TGTGCCAGCAGCTTACCCCAGGACAGGCCACCTTTCCCCGGACATTTT. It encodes CASSLPQDRPPFPGHF.

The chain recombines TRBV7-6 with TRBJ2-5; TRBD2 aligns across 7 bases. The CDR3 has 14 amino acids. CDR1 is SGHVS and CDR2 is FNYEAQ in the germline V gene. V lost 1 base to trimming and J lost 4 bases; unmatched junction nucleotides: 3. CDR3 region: CASSLVGGGETQYF. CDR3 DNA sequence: TGTGCCAGCAGCTTAGTTGGGGGGGGAGAGACCCAGTACTTC.

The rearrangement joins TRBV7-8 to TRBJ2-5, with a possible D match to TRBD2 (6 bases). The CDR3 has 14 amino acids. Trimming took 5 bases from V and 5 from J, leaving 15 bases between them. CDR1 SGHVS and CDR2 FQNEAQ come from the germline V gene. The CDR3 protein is CASSPRDRGETQYF. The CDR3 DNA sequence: TGTGCCAGCAGCCCTAGGGACCGGGGGGAGACCCAGTACTTC.

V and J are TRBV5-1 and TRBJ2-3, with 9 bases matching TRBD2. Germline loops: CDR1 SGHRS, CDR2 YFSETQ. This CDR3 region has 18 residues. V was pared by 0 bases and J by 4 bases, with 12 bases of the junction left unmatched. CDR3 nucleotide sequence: TGCGCCAGCAGCTTGGAGGGTTCGTGGCGGGGGGGTTCAGATACGCAGTATTTT. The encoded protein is CASSLEGSWRGGSDTQYF.

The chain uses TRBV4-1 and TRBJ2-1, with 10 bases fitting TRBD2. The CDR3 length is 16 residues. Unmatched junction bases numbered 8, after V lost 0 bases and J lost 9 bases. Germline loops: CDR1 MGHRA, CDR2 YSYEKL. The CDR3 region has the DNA TGCGCCAGCAGCCAAGATCGTCTAGCGGGAGTCGGTGAGCAGTTCTTC. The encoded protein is CASSQDRLAGVGEQFF.

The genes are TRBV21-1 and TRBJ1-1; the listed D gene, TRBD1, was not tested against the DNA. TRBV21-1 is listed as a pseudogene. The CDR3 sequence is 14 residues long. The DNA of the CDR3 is TGTGCCAGCTCTAGGGACAGGGGTCACACTGAAGCTTTCTTT. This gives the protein CASSRDRGHTEAFF.

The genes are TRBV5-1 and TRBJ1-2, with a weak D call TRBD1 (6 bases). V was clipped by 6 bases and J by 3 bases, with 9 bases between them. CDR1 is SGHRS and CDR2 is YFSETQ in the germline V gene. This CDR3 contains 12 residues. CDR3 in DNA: TGCGCCAGCACAGGGGCAGACTATGGCTACACCTTC. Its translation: CASTGADYGYTF.

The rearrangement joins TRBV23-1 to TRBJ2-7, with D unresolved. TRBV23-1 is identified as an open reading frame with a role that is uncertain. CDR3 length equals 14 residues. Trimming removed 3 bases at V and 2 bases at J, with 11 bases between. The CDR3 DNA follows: TGCGCCAGCAGTCAGGAGTGCCCAACCTACGAGCAGTACTTC. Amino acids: CASSQECPTYEQYF.

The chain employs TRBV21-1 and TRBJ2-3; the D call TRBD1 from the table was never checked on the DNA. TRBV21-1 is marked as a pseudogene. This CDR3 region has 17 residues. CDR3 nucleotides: TGTGCCAGCAGCAAAGACACAAGGGGGCAAAACACAGATACGCAGTATTTT. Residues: CASSKDTRGQNTDTQYF.

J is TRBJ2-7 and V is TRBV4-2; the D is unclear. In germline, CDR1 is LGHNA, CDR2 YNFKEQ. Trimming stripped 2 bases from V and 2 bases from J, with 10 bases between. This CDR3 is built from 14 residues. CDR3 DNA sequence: TGTGCCAGCAGCCAATCCGGTTCCGCCTACGAGCAGTACTTC. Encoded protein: CASSQSGSAYEQYF.

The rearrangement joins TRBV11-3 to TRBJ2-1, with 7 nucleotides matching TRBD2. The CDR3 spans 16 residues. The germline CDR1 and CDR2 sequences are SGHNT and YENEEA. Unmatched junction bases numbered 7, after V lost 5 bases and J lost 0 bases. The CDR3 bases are TGTGCCAGCAGCCGCATGAGCGGGACCTCCTACAATGAGCAGTTCTTC. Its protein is CASSRMSGTSYNEQFF. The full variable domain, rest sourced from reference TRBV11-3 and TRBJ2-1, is EAGVVQSPRYKIIEKKQPVAFWCNPISGHNTLYWYLQNLGQGPELLIRYENEEAVDDSQLPKDRFSAERLKGVDSTLKIQPAELGDSAVYLCASSRMSGTSYNEQFFGPGTRLTVL.

CDR3 DNA: TGTGCCTGGAATGAGGTAGCGGTAGGCGATACGCAGTATTTT. Translation: CAWNEVAVGDTQYF. The chain is built from TRBV30 and TRBJ2-3; maybe TRBD2 (6 bases). Trimming cost V 4 bases and J 6 bases, with 17 bases left between them. The germline CDR1 and CDR2 sequences are GTSNPN and SVGIG (reference sequence). This CDR3 is 14 amino acids long.

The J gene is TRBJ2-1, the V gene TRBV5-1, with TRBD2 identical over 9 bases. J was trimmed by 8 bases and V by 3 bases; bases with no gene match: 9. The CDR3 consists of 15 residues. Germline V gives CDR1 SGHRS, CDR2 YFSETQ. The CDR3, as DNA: TGCGCCAGCAGCTCGCCCGGGACTAGCATCTATGAGCAGTTCTTC. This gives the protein CASSSPGTSIYEQFF.

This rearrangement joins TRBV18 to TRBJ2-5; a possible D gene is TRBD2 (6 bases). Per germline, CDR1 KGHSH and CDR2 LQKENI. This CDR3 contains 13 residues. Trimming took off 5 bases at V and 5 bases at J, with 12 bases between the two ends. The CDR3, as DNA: TGTGCCAGCTCAAGCTCGGGGGTTGAGACCCAGTACTTC. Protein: CASSSSGVETQYF. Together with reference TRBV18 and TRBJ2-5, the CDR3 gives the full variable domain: NAGVMQNPRHLVRRRGQEARLRCSPMKGHSHVYWYRQLPEEGLKFMVYLQKENIIDESGMPKERFSAEFPKEGPSILRIQQVVRGDSAAYFCASSSSGVETQYFGPGTRLLVL.

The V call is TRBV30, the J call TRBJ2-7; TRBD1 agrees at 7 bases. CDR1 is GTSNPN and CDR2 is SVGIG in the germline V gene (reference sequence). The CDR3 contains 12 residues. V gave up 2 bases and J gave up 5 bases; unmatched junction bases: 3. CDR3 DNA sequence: TGTGCCTGGAGTCACAGGGGACACGAGCAGTACTTC. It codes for CAWSHRGHEQYF.

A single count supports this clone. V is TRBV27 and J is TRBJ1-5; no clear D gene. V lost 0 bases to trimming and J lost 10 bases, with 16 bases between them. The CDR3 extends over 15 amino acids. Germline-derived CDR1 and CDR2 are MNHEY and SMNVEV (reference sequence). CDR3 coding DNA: TGTGCCAGCAGTTTATCGGTACAAATGTTGGTACCCCAGCATTTT. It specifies CASSLSVQMLVPQHF.

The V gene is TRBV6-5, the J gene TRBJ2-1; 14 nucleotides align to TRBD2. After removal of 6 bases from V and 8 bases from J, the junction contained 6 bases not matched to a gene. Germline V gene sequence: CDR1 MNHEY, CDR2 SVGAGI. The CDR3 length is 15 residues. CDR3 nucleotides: TGTGCCAGCAGGCCCGGGACTAGCGGGGGATATGAGCAGTTCTTC. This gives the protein CASRPGTSGGYEQFF.

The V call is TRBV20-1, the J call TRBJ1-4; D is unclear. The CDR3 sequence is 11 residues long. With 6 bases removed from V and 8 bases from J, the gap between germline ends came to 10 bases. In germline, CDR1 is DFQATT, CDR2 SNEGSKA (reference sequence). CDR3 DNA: TGCAGTGCCGCCCAGATGGAAAAACTGTTTTTT. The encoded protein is CSAAQMEKLFF.

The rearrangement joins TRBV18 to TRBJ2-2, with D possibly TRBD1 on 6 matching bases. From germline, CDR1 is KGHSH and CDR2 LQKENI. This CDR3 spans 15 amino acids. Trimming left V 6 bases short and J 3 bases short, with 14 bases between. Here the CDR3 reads CASSWGLEDTGELFF. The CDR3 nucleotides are TGTGCCAGCTCTTGGGGGCTGGAAGACACCGGGGAGCTGTTTTTT.

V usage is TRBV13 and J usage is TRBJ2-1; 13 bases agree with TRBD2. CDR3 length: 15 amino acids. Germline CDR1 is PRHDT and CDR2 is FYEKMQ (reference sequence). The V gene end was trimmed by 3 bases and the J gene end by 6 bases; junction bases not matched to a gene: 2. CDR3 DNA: TGTGCCAGCAGCTTTACTAGCGGGGGGGCCAATGAGCAGTTCTTC. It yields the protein CASSFTSGGANEQFF.

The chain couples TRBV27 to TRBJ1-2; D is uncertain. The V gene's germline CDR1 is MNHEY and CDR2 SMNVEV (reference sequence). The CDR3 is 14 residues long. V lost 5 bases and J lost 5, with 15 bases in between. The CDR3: CASSPRGPGYGYTF. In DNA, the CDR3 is TGTGCCAGCAGTCCCCGCGGCCCGGGGTATGGCTACACCTTC.

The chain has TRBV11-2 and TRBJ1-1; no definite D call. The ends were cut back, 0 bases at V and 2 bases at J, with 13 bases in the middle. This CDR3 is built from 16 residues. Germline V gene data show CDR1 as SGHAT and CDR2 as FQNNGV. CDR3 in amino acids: CASSLDWARRNTEAFF. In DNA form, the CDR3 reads TGTGCCAGCAGCTTAGATTGGGCTCGCAGAAACACTGAAGCTTTCTTT.

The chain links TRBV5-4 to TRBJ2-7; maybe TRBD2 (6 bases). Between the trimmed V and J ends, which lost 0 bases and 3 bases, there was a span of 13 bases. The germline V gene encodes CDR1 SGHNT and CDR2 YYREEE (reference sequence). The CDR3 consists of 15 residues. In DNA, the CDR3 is TGTGCCAGCAGCTTGGACGGGGGAGGCAACTACGAGCAGTACTTC. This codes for CASSLDGGGNYEQYF.

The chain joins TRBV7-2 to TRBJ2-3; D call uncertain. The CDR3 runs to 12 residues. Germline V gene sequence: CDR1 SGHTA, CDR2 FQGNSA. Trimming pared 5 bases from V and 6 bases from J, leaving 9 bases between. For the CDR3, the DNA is TGTGCCAGCAGCGCTTACGGTGATACGCAGTATTTT. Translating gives CASSAYGDTQYF.